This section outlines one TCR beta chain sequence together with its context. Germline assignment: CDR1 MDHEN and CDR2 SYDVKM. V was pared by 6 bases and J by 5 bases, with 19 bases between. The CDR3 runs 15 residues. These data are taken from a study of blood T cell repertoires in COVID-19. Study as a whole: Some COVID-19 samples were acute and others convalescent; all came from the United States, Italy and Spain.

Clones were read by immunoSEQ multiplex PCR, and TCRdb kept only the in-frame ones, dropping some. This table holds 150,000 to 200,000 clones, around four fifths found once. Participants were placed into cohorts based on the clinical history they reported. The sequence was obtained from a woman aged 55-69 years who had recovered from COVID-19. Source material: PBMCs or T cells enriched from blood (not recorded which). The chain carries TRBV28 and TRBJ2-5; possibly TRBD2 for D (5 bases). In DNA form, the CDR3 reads TGTGCCAGCAGGGGAGAGGCAGTTCTCTGGGAGACCCAGTACTTC. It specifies CASRGEAVLWETQYF.